The following is a T cell receptor beta chain sequence with its context. Its matching antigen is unknown. This entry comes from a study of a mutant IDH1 vaccine in newly diagnosed glioma. Background on the study: The treated population exhibited a male proportion of roughly 60%, a female proportion of roughly 40%, and a mean age of about 40 years. Earlier treatment was radiotherapy, temozolomide, or both, with most getting both. Study results and limitations: Pseudoprogression looked unconnected to shifts in top peripheral T cell clonotypes.

The method was immunoSEQ multiplex PCR; TCRdb's version includes in-frame clones alone and lacks a portion of them. Here the sample spans 85,000 to 100,000 clones, around four fifths being singletons. Time point described: baseline, week 1 (first vaccination visit). Described treatment: pre-vaccination baseline after standard-of-care therapy. Astrocytomas found in donors were new, WHO grade 3 or 4, IDH1-mutant and ATRX-lost. V gave up 3 bases and J gave up 5 bases, with 8 bases separating them. Germline V gives CDR1 MDHEN, CDR2 SYDVKM. This CDR3 is built from 12 residues. The origin of this receptor is a man aged 40-49 years with glioma. This specimen consisted of PBMCs, obtained from a glioma patient treated with radiotherapy, temozolomide or both. The rearrangement uses TRBV28 and TRBJ2-7, with D possibly being TRBD2 (6 bases). DNA for the CDR3: TGTGCCAGCAGTTTCCTAGCGAACGAGCAGTACTTC. This encodes CASSFLANEQYF.